The 14 T cell receptor beta chains reported below all come from one sample, sequenced in a study of blood T cells in healthy people across ages. For the second PCR, which ran for 7 to 11 cycles, a sample-barcoded 5' primer and a J-beta primer mix were used. TCRdb used MiXCR to reprocess the 5' RACE reads, holding one entry per CDR3 protein. The sample records around 800,000 distinct CDR3 sequences, 62% being singletons. The sample consisted of blood. These receptor sequences come from a young man in good health.

The rearrangement joins TRBV28 to TRBJ2-5; 9 bases are a match to TRBD1. The last part of the DNA fits TRBJ2-7 better; the J call may be wrong. The CDR3 totals 14 residues. The V gene's germline CDR1 is MDHEN and CDR2 SYDVKM. The CDR3 protein is CASSATGGYYEQYF. The CDR3 region has the DNA TGTGCCAGCAGTGCGACAGGGGGATACTACGAGCAGTACTTC.

The chain joins TRBV9 to TRBJ2-5, with 9 bases aligning to TRBD1. The V gene's germline CDR1 is SGDLS and CDR2 YYNGEE. The CDR3 consists of 17 residues. J gave up 0 bases and V 4 bases, and 10 bases lay outside the gene matches. CDR3 loop: CASSSQTGGGDQETQYF. CDR3 nucleotides: TGTGCCAGCAGCTCACAAACAGGGGGCGGGGACCAAGAGACCCAGTACTTC.

This chain links TRBV20-1 with TRBJ1-5; D is possibly TRBD1 (6 bases). The germline V and J ends were trimmed by 6 bases and 7 bases, with 25 bases remaining between them. In germline, CDR1 is DFQATT, CDR2 SNEGSKA (reference sequence). The length of the CDR3 is 16 residues. This CDR3 reads CSATQVRRQVGQPQHF. The CDR3 region has the DNA TGCAGTGCCACCCAGGTGAGGAGACAGGTCGGGCAGCCCCAGCATTTT.

The CDR3 coding sequence is TGTGCCAGCAGCGGAGGGGGCCCTACTTCCTACGAGCAGTACTTC. Protein: CASSGGGPTSYEQYF. The J gene is TRBJ2-7, the V gene TRBV6-5; a weak D match, TRBD1 (7 bases). Germline V CDR1 and CDR2: MNHEY, SVGAGI. The CDR3 consists of 15 residues. Deletions cut 6 bases from V and 1 base from J, with 16 bases between.

The chain combines TRBV14 with TRBJ2-7; D uncertain. Germline CDR1 reads SGHDN; CDR2 reads FVKESK. V was clipped by 1 base and J by 3 bases, with 7 bases between them. This CDR3 comprises 13 residues. The CDR3 DNA is TGTGCCAGCAGCCAAGGAAAGTACTACGAGCAGTACTTC. Translated: CASSQGKYYEQYF.

This clonotype was recorded once. The CDR3 spells CATSSFYGYTF. In DNA form, the CDR3 reads TGTGCCACCAGCAGCTTTTATGGCTACACCTTC. J is TRBJ1-2 and V is TRBV15, with D hard to call. The CDR3 runs to 11 residues. Trimming removed 3 bases from V and 5 bases from J, with 4 bases in between. The germline V gene encodes CDR1 LNHNV and CDR2 YYDKDF (reference sequence).

This sequence joins TRBV15 and TRBJ1-2; D is perhaps TRBD1 (5 bases). Trimming took off 0 bases at V and 2 bases at J, with 7 bases between the two ends. The CDR3 has 14 amino acids. CDR1 and CDR2 (germline): LNHNV, YYDKDF (reference sequence). DNA of the CDR3: TGTGCCACCAGCAGAGATTGGGGGAACTATGGCTACACCTTC. Protein sequence: CATSRDWGNYGYTF.

A few counts support this clonotype. As DNA, the CDR3 is TGTGCCAGCAGCTTGATGGGCGGCCAAGAGACCCAGTACTTC. Protein: CASSLMGGQETQYF. The rearrangement joins TRBV7-3 to TRBJ2-5; D is unclear. V was trimmed by 3 bases and J by 1 base, leaving 9 bases between them. Per the germline V gene, CDR1 is SGHTA and CDR2 is FQGTGA. The CDR3 length is 14 residues.

About this clonotype: A single base separates this from a much larger clone, so it may be a read error. The rearrangement uses TRBV7-2 and TRBJ2-7; D gene ambiguous. This CDR3 comprises 15 residues. Germline V gene sequence: CDR1 SGHTA, CDR2 FQGNSA. The CDR3 region is CASRLERSGAYEQYF. The CDR3 nucleotides read TGTGCCAGCAGATTAGAGCGCAGTGGGGCCTACGAGCAGTACTTC.

V is TRBV4-2 and J is TRBJ1-5; no clear D. Trimming took off 0 bases at V and 7 bases at J, with 7 bases between the two ends. Germline CDR1 LGHNA, CDR2 YNFKEQ. CDR3 length equals 13 residues. The chain's CDR3 is CASSQEGGQPQHF. CDR3 bases: TGTGCCAGCAGCCAAGAGGGCGGCCAGCCCCAGCATTTT.

The chain employs TRBV5-6 and TRBJ1-2; D is perhaps TRBD1 (6 bases). V lost 4 bases and J 4 bases, leaving 8 bases between the germline ends. Germline CDR1 reads SGHDT; CDR2 reads YYEEEE. The CDR3 sequence is 12 residues long. The chain's CDR3 is CASSRQVYGYTF. CDR3 DNA sequence: TGTGCCAGCAGCAGACAGGTCTATGGCTACACCTTC.

J is TRBJ2-7 and V is TRBV7-9; D gene uncertain. Germline V gene data show CDR1 as SEHNR and CDR2 as FQNEAQ (reference sequence). The V gene lost 2 bases and the J gene lost 1 base, with 9 bases spanning the gap. The CDR3 has 14 amino acids. The CDR3 sequence is CASSLSAQSYEQYF. As DNA, the CDR3 is TGTGCCAGCAGCTTAAGCGCACAGTCCTACGAGCAGTACTTC. The complete variable domain, with remaining parts taken from reference TRBV7-9 and TRBJ2-7, reads DTGVSQNPRHKITKRGQNVTFRCDPISEHNRLYWYRQTLGQGPEFLTYFQNEAQLEKSRLLSDRFSAERPKGSFSTLEIQRTEQGDSAMYLCASSLSAQSYEQYFGPGTRLTVT.

This sequence joins TRBV20-1 and TRBJ2-3, with 10 bases identical to TRBD2. This CDR3 spans 15 amino acids. Germline V gives CDR1 DFQATT, CDR2 SNEGSKA (reference sequence). Trimming took 6 bases from V and 0 from J; bases not matched to a gene: 6. In DNA form, the CDR3 reads TGCAGTGCCCACCCTAGCGGGGGAAGCACAGATACGCAGTATTTT. Its protein product is CSAHPSGGSTDTQYF.

This clonotype has only a few counts. The V gene is TRBV20-1, the J gene TRBJ2-7; 8 nucleotides agree with TRBD2. Germline V gene data show CDR1 as DFQATT and CDR2 as SNEGSKA (reference sequence). This CDR3 is 13 amino acids long. The trim removed 1 base at V and 6 bases at J, leaving 5 bases unmatched. DNA of the CDR3: TGCAGTGCTAGAGGGCGGGGGGCCCGCGAGCAGTACTTC. Translating it yields CSARGRGAREQYF.